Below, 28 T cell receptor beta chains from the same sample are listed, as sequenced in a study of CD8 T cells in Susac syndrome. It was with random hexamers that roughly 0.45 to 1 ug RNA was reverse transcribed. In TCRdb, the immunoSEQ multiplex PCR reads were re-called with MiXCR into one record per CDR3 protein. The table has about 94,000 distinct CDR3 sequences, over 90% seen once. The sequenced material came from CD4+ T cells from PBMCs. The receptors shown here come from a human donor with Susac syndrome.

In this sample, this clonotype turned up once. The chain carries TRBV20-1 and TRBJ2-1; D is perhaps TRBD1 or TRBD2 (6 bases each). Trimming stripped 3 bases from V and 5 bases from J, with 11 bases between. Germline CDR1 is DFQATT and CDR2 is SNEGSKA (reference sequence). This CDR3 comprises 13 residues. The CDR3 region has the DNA TGCAGTGCTAGGAGGGGGGCCCACAATGAGCAGTTCTTC. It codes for CSARRGAHNEQFF.

The DNA of the CDR3 is TGCAGTGCTAGAACTCCGGAATCCTACGAGCAGTACTTC. It specifies CSARTPESYEQYF. The chain couples TRBV20-1 to TRBJ2-7; D is undetermined. The V gene's germline CDR1 is DFQATT and CDR2 SNEGSKA (reference sequence). This CDR3 has 13 residues. Trimming removed 2 bases at V and 1 base at J, with 9 bases between.

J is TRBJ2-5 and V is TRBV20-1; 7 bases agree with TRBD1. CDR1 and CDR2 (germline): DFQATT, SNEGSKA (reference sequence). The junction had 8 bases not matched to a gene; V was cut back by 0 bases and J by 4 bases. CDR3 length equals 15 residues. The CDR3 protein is CSARDHRGGGETQYF. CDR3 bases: TGCAGTGCTAGAGATCACAGAGGGGGCGGAGAGACCCAGTACTTC.

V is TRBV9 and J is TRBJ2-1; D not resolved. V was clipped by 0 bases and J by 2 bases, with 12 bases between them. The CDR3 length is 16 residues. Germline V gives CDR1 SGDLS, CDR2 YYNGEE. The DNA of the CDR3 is TGTGCCAGCAGCGTAGCTAAGGAGATCACCTACAATGAGCAGTTCTTC. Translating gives CASSVAKEITYNEQFF. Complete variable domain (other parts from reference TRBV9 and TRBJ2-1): DSGVTQTPKHLITATGQRVTLRCSPRSGDLSVYWYQQSLDQGLQFLIQYYNGEERAKGNILERFSAQQFPDLHSELNLSSLELGDSALYFCASSVAKEITYNEQFFGPGTRLTVL.

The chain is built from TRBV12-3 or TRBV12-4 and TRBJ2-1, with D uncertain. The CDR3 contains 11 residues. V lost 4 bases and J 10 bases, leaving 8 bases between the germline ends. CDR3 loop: CASSSGPEQFF. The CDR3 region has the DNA TGTGCCAGCAGTTCCGGACCCGAGCAGTTCTTC.

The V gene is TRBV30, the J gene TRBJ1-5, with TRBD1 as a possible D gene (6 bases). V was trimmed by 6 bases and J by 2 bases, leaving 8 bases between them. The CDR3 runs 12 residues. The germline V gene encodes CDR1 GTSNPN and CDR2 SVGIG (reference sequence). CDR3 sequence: CACDRRNQPQHF. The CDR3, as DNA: TGTGCCTGTGACAGGCGCAATCAGCCCCAGCATTTT.

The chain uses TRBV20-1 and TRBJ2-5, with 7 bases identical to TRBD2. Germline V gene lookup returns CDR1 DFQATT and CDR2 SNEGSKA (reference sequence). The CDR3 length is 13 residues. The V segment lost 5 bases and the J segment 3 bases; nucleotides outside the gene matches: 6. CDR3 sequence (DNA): TGCAGTGCTTCCCGGGGGAGGGAAGAGACCCAGTACTTC. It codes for CSASRGREETQYF.

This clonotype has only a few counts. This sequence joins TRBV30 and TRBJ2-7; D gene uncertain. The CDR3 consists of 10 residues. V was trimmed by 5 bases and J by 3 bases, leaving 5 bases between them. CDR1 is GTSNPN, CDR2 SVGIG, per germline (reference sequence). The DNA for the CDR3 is TGTGCCTGGGGGAACTACGAGCAGTACTTC. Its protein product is CAWGNYEQYF.

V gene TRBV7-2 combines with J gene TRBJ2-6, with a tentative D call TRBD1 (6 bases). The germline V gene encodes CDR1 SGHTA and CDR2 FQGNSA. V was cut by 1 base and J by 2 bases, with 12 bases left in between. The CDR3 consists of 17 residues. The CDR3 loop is CASSLGPQGPGANVLTF. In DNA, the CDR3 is TGTGCCAGCAGCTTAGGGCCTCAGGGGCCTGGGGCCAACGTCCTGACTTTC.

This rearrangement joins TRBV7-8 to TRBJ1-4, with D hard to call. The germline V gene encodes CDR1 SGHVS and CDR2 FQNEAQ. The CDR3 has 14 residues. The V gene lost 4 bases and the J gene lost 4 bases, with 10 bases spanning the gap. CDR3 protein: CASSSPAFNEKLFF. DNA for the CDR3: TGTGCCAGCAGCTCTCCAGCCTTTAATGAAAAACTGTTTTTT.

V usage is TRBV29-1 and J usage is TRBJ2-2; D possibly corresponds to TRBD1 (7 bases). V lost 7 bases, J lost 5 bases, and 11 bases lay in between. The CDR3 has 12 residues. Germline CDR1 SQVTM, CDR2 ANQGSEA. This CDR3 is CSGQGGTGELFF. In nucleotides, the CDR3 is TGCAGCGGACAGGGAGGAACCGGGGAGCTGTTTTTT.

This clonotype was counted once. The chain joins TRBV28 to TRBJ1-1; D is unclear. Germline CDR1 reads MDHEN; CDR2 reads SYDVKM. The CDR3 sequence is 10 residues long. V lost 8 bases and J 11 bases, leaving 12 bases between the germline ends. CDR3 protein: CASEGIRAFF. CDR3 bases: TGTGCCAGCGAAGGGATCCGGGCTTTCTTT.

CDR3: CASSFLPYNSPLHF. The CDR3 coding sequence is TGTGCCAGCAGTTTCCTCCCGTATAATTCACCCCTCCACTTT. The J gene is TRBJ1-6, the V gene TRBV12-3 or TRBV12-4; D unresolved. The CDR3 consists of 14 residues. V lost 3 bases to trimming and J lost 4 bases, with 7 bases between them.

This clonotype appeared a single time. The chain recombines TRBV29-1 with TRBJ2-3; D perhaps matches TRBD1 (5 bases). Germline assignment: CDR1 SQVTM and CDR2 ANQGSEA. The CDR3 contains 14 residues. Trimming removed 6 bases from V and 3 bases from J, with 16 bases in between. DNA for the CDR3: TGCAGCGTATCCGGCAGGGCTAGGACAGATACGCAGTATTTT. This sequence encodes CSVSGRARTDTQYF.

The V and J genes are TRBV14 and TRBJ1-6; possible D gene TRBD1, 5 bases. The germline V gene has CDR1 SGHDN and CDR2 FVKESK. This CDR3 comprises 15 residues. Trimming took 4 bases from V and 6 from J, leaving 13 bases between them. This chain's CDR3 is CASSLTGTFNSPLHF. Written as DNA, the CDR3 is TGTGCCAGCAGCCTGACCGGGACGTTTAATTCACCCCTCCACTTT.

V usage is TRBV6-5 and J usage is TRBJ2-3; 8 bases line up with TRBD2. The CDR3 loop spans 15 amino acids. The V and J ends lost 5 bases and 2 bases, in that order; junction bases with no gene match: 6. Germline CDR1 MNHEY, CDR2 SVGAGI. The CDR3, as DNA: TGTGCCAGCAGTCGACTTAGCGGGATCACAGATACGCAGTATTTT. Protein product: CASSRLSGITDTQYF.

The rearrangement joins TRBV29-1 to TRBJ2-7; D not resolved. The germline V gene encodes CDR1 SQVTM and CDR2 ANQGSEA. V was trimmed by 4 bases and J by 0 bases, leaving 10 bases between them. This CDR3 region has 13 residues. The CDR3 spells CSVALENSYEQYF. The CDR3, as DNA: TGCAGCGTTGCTTTAGAGAACTCCTACGAGCAGTACTTC.

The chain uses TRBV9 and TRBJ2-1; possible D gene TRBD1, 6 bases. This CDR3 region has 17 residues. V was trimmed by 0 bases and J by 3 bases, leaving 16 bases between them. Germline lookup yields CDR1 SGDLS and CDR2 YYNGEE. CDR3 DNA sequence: TGTGCCAGCAGCGTAGAGGACTCTAGGGGGTTCTACAATGAGCAGTTCTTC. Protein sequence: CASSVEDSRGFYNEQFF.

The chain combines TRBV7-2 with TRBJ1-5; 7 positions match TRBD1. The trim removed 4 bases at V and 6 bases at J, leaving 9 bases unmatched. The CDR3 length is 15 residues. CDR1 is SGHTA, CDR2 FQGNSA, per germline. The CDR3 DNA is TGTGCCAGCAGCTCGCCCACAGGGGTCGGTCAGCCCCAGCATTTT. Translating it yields CASSSPTGVGQPQHF.

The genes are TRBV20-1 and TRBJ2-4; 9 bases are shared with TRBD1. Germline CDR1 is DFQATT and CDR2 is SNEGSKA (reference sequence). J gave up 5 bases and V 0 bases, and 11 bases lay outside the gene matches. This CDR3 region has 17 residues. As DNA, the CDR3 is TGCAGTGCTAGAGATCCCTTGGACAGGGGACAGGAAAACATTCAGTACTTC. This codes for CSARDPLDRGQENIQYF.

The chain's CDR3 is CAWSMGASETQYF. The DNA for the CDR3 is TGTGCCTGGAGTATGGGGGCGAGCGAGACCCAGTACTTC. V and J are TRBV30 and TRBJ2-5; maybe TRBD1 (6 bases). Germline CDR1 and CDR2: GTSNPN and SVGIG (reference sequence). The CDR3 contains 13 residues. Trimming stripped 2 bases from V and 5 bases from J, with 12 bases between.

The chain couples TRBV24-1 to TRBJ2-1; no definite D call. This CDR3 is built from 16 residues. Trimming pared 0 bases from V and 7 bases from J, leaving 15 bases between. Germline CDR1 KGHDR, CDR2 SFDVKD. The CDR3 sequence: CATSDLSFGGGNEQFF. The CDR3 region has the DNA TGTGCCACCAGTGATTTGAGCTTCGGTGGCGGTAATGAGCAGTTCTTC.

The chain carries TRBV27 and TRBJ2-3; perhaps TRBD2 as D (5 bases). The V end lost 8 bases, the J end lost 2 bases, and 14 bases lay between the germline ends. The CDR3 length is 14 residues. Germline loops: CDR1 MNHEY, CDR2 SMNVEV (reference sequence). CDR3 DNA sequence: TGTGCCAGCGGAGATGGACTCATCACAGATACGCAGTATTTT. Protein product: CASGDGLITDTQYF.

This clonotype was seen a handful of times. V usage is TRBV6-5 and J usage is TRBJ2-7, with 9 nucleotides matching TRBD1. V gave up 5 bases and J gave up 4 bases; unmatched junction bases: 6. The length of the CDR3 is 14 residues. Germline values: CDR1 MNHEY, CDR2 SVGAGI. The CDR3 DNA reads TGTGCCAGCAGTCCCGACAGGGGGACATACGAGCAGTACTTC. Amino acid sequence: CASSPDRGTYEQYF.

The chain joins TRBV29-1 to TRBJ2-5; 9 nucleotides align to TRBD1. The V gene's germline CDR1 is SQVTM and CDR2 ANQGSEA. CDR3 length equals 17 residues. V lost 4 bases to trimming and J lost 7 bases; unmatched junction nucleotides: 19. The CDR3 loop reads CSVVSPGQGILRGTQYF. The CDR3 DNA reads TGCAGCGTTGTGAGCCCGGGACAGGGAATCCTACGGGGGACCCAGTACTTC. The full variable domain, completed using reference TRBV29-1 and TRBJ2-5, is SAVISQKPSRDICQRGTSLTIQCQVDSQVTMMFWYRQQPGQSLTLIATANQGSEATYESGFVIDKFPISRPNLTFSTLTVSNMSPEDSSIYLCSVVSPGQGILRGTQYFGPGTRLLVL.

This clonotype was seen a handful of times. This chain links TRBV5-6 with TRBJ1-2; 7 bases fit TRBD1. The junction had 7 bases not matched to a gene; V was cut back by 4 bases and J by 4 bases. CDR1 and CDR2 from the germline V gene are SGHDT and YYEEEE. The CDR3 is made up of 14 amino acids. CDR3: CASSLPGQTYGYTF. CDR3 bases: TGTGCCAGCAGCCTCCCGGGACAGACCTATGGCTACACCTTC.

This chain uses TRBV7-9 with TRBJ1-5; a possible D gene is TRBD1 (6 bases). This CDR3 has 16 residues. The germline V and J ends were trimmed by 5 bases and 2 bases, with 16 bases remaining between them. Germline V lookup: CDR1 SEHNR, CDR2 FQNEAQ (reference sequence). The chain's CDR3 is CASSRSGGDGNQPQHF. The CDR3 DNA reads TGTGCCAGCAGCCGTAGCGGGGGCGACGGCAATCAGCCCCAGCATTTT. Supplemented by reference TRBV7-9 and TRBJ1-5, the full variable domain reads DTGVSQNPRHKITKRGQNVTFRCDPISEHNRLYWYRQTLGQGPEFLTYFQNEAQLEKSRLLSDRFSAERPKGSFSTLEIQRTEQGDSAMYLCASSRSGGDGNQPQHFGDGTRLSIL.

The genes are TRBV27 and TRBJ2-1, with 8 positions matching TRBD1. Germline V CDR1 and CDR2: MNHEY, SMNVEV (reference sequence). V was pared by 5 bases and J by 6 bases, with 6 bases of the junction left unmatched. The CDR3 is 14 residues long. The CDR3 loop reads CASSLDRAGNEQFF. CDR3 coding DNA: TGTGCCAGCAGTCTGGACAGGGCGGGCAATGAGCAGTTCTTC.